Below, 9 T cell receptor beta chains from the same sample are listed, as sequenced in a study of radiotherapy plus CTLA-4 blockade in lung cancer. Some clones are missing from TCRdb's copy, which holds only in-frame ones; the method was immunoSEQ multiplex PCR. The sample lists 70,000 to 95,000 clones, around 83% occurring once. The sample was peripheral blood, taken from a patient treated with radiotherapy plus ipilimumab. These receptors came from a human donor with non-small cell lung cancer that progressed on radiotherapy plus ipilimumab.

With regard to this clone: The identical CDR3 is also encoded by other nucleotide sequences in the sample. The gene calls are TRBV2 and TRBJ1-2; TRBD1 matches 9 bases. Germline values: CDR1 SNHLY, CDR2 FYNNEI. There are 13 residues in the CDR3. With V trimmed by 6 bases and J by 5 bases, 4 bases remained unmatched. The chain's CDR3 is CASSPGTGYGYTF. In DNA, the CDR3 is TGTGCCAGCAGCCCCGGGACAGGGTATGGCTACACCTTC. The full variable domain, with the rest looked up from reference TRBV2 and TRBJ1-2, is EPEVTQTPSHQVTQMGQEVILRCVPISNHLYFYWYRQILGQKVEFLVSFYNNEISEKSEIFDDQFSVERPDGSNFTLKIRSTKLEDSAMYFCASSPGTGYGYTFGSGTRLTVV.

This chain uses TRBV5-3 with TRBJ1-6; D is undetermined. TRBV5-3 is filed as an ORF, its function uncertain. The CDR3 covers 17 residues. V was shortened by 4 bases and J by 0 bases, with 14 bases between the two germline ends. For the CDR3, the DNA is TGTGCCAGAAGCAGCCTTCGGGAAAGCTCCTATAATTCACCCCTCCACTTT. Encoded protein: CARSSLRESSYNSPLHF.

The genes are TRBV5-1 and TRBJ2-5, with D possibly matching TRBD2 (6 bases). In germline, CDR1 is SGHRS, CDR2 YFSETQ. V was clipped by 1 base and J by 5 bases, with 21 bases between them. This CDR3 comprises 17 residues. The DNA for the CDR3 is TGCGCCAGCAGCTTGTTCGGCGGGACTGGGGTTGGGGAGACCCAGTACTTC. As protein: CASSLFGGTGVGETQYF.

This chain uses TRBV19 with TRBJ1-3; D is unclear. CDR1 and CDR2 from the germline V gene are LNHDA and SQIVND (reference sequence). This CDR3 contains 14 residues. Trimming cost V 3 bases and J 4 bases, with 10 bases left between them. As DNA, the CDR3 is TGTGCCAGTAGTATTCGGTCGAGGGGAAACACCATATATTTT. Translation: CASSIRSRGNTIYF.

The chain recombines TRBV2 with TRBJ2-1, with 7 positions matching TRBD2. CDR1 is SNHLY and CDR2 is FYNNEI in the germline V gene. CDR3 length equals 18 residues. Losses at the gene ends were 9 bases for V and 0 bases for J; bases not matched to a gene: 17. CDR3 region: CARTLAKPFRSSYNEQFF. CDR3 bases: TGTGCCAGAACACTAGCGAAACCCTTCCGGAGCTCCTACAATGAGCAGTTCTTC. The entire variable domain, with the rest obtained from reference TRBV2 and TRBJ2-1, is as follows: EPEVTQTPSHQVTQMGQEVILRCVPISNHLYFYWYRQILGQKVEFLVSFYNNEISEKSEIFDDQFSVERPDGSNFTLKIRSTKLEDSAMYFCARTLAKPFRSSYNEQFFGPGTRLTVL.

The chain combines TRBV28 with TRBJ2-7; 9 bases line up with TRBD1. With 4 bases clipped from V and 5 bases from J, the junction kept 9 bases outside the gene matches. The CDR3 totals 15 residues. CDR1 is MDHEN, CDR2 SYDVKM, per germline. The CDR3 protein is CASSSPRDRVNEQYF. The CDR3 region has the DNA TGTGCCAGCAGTTCTCCCCGGGACAGGGTAAACGAGCAGTACTTC.

V gene TRBV4-3 combines with J gene TRBJ1-5; D not certain. Trimming left V 0 bases short and J 4 bases short, with 10 bases between. This CDR3 comprises 15 residues. Germline assignment: CDR1 LGHNA and CDR2 YSLEER. CDR3 amino acids: CASSQELVGNQPQHF. CDR3 DNA: TGCGCCAGCAGCCAAGAGTTGGTGGGAAATCAGCCCCAGCATTTT.

The chain recombines TRBV6-6 with TRBJ2-3; 7 nucleotides agree with TRBD1. Per the germline V gene, CDR1 is MNHNY and CDR2 is SVGAGI (reference sequence). The CDR3 spans 13 residues. The ends lost 7 bases at V and 4 bases at J; junction bases unmatched: 5. The CDR3 reads CASNPTGPDTQYF. In DNA form, the CDR3 reads TGTGCCAGCAATCCGACAGGGCCAGATACGCAGTATTTT.

A few counts support this clone. The V call is TRBV4-1, the J call TRBJ1-5; possible D gene TRBD1, 5 bases. The CDR3 loop spans 16 amino acids. V lost 0 bases, J lost 3 bases, and 12 bases lay in between. Germline V gene data show CDR1 as MGHRA and CDR2 as YSYEKL. CDR3 DNA sequence: TGCGCCAGCAGCCAAGATTGGGGGTTTAACAATCAGCCCCAGCATTTT. Translated: CASSQDWGFNNQPQHF.